One and the same sample provided the 25 T cell receptor beta chains below, sequenced in a study of neurological immune-mediated disorders (dated by TCRdb to the late 2010s). Receptors were amplified or captured by 5' RACE. Sequencing took place on an Illumina HiSeq 2500. TCRdb reanalyzed the raw reads on its own, using fastp at Q25 for trimming and MiXCR for clone calling, and kept in-frame beta chains. Each entry merges the rows of one CDR3 protein and shows their most common DNA and genes. The sample records about 53,000 distinct CDR3 sequences, more than 7% of which are singletons. 1.5% to 2% of the sample is in the top ten clones. In light of the paper, this sample's time point label describes: longitudinal time-point 3. Sequencing input: PBMCs. These receptor sequences come from a woman between 35 and 50 years old in good health.

Comment on this clonotype: This sequence may be a read error, since a much larger clone differs from it by one base. V and J are TRBV10-3 and TRBJ2-1; unclear D gene. Per the germline V gene, CDR1 is ENHRY and CDR2 is SYGVKD. The CDR3 has 13 residues. The V end lost 2 bases, the J end lost 13 bases, and 15 bases lay between the germline ends. The CDR3 region is CAISEENQETQFF. The CDR3 bases are TGTGCCATCAGTGAGGAAAACCAAGAGACCCAGTTCTTC.

This clonotype was detected many times. The rearrangement links TRBV9 to TRBJ2-5; D is unclear. V was shortened by 0 bases and J by 2 bases, with 8 bases between the two germline ends. The CDR3 is 14 amino acids. Germline CDR1 SGDLS, CDR2 YYNGEE. The CDR3 DNA is TGTGCCAGCAGCGTAGGAGGAAGACAAGAGACCCAGTACTTC. This encodes CASSVGGRQETQYF.

This clonotype was counted at least ten times. The rearrangement uses TRBV5-5 and TRBJ2-7; D is unclear. This CDR3 has 13 residues. Trimming pared 4 bases from V and 2 bases from J, leaving 10 bases between. CDR1 is SGHKS, CDR2 YYEKEE, per germline (reference sequence). CDR3 DNA sequence: TGTGCCAGCAGCGCAGTGAGGACCTACGAGCAGTACTTC. It codes for CASSAVRTYEQYF.

This clonotype was seen at least ten times. The rearrangement uses TRBV5-1 and TRBJ2-5, with 11 bases identical to TRBD1. Germline V gene lookup returns CDR1 SGHRS and CDR2 YFSETQ. The ends lost 4 bases at V and 2 bases at J; junction bases unmatched: 10. CDR3 size: 17 residues. CDR3 nucleotide sequence: TGCGCCAGCAGCCCTCCGGGACAGGGGGTCCTTCAAGAGACCCAGTACTTC. It encodes CASSPPGQGVLQETQYF.

This clonotype appeared many times. The chain employs TRBV6-5 and TRBJ1-1; 8 bases are a match to TRBD1. Germline V lookup: CDR1 MNHEY, CDR2 SVGAGI. V was pared by 5 bases and J by 3 bases, with 11 bases of the junction left unmatched. The CDR3 runs 16 residues. The CDR3, as DNA: TGTGCCAGCAGTCACCGGACAGGGAAAGGGCACACTGAAGCTTTCTTT. It translates to CASSHRTGKGHTEAFF.

This clonotype occurred a few times. V gene TRBV18 combines with J gene TRBJ2-3, with 8 bases identical to TRBD1. The CDR3 is 15 amino acids. With 5 bases clipped from V and 4 bases from J, the junction kept 8 bases outside the gene matches. CDR1 is KGHSH and CDR2 is LQKENI in the germline V gene. The CDR3 DNA reads as TGTGCCAGCTCAGCTTGGACAGGGCTGGCAGATACGCAGTATTTT. This translates into CASSAWTGLADTQYF.

This clonotype was found many times. The genes are TRBV5-1 and TRBJ1-1; D is possibly TRBD1 (6 bases). Per the germline V gene, CDR1 is SGHRS and CDR2 is YFSETQ. V gave up 7 bases and J gave up 1 base, with 14 bases separating them. The CDR3 runs 14 residues. The CDR3 loop reads CASSRRGQNTEAFF. The CDR3 DNA reads as TGCGCCAGCTCCCGACGGGGACAGAACACTGAAGCTTTCTTT.

This clonotype was seen at least ten times. V usage is TRBV6-5 and J usage is TRBJ1-6; D is uncertain. Germline V CDR1 and CDR2: MNHEY, SVGAGI. Trimming shortened V by 0 bases and J by 10 bases, and 7 bases separated the two germline ends. The CDR3 has 13 amino acids. For the CDR3, the DNA is TGTGCCAGCAGTTACTCGAACGGCTCACCCCTCCACTTT. Amino acid sequence: CASSYSNGSPLHF.

This clonotype was seen ten or more times. V usage is TRBV4-3 and J usage is TRBJ2-7; 8 bases match TRBD2. Per the germline V gene, CDR1 is LGHNA and CDR2 is YSLEER. This CDR3 comprises 18 residues. With V trimmed by 1 base and J by 0 bases, 11 bases remained unmatched. CDR3 nucleotide sequence: TGCGCCAGCAGCCAAGCTTGGGATGGTCTAGCGGGCTCCTACGAGCAGTACTTC. This sequence encodes CASSQAWDGLAGSYEQYF.

This clonotype was counted at least ten times. The J gene is TRBJ2-1, the V gene TRBV20-1; no definite D call. Germline V gives CDR1 DFQATT, CDR2 SNEGSKA (reference sequence). Trimming cost V 3 bases and J 6 bases, with 12 bases left between them. The CDR3 has 13 amino acids. CDR3 sequence (DNA): TGCAGTGCTAGTGCTATTTTCGCCAATGAGCAGTTCTTC. It specifies CSASAIFANEQFF.

This clonotype was observed a single time. The junction differs from germline at one of its ends, possibly a read error. The chain is built from TRBV7-3 and TRBJ2-7; 8 bases align to TRBD1. The length of the CDR3 is 16 residues. Per germline, CDR1 SGHTA and CDR2 FQGTGA. The CDR3 nucleotides are TGTGCCAGCAGCCCCAAGGGACGGGACAGGACTACCGAGCAGCACTTC. As protein: CASSPKGRDRTTEQHF.

This clonotype has at least ten counts. The rearrangement links TRBV3-1 to TRBJ2-5, with D maybe TRBD1 (6 bases). V lost 1 base, J lost 0 bases, and 12 bases lay in between. Germline V gene data show CDR1 as LGHDT and CDR2 as YNNKEL (reference sequence). This CDR3 region has 16 residues. DNA of the CDR3: TGTGCCAGCAGCCAAGGGGGCACAGGGTACCAAGAGACCCAGTACTTC. Translated: CASSQGGTGYQETQYF.

Turning to this clonotype: A junction end diverges from the germline sequence, so it may reflect a read error. This rearrangement joins TRBV5-5 to TRBJ1-5; 8 bases are shared with TRBD1. Germline V CDR1 and CDR2: SGHKS, YYEKEE (reference sequence). The CDR3 runs to 15 residues. This CDR3 is CASSLGQGGNKPQHF. The CDR3 coding sequence is TGTGCCAGCAGCCTCGGACAGGGAGGCAATAAGCCCCAGCATTTT.

This clonotype was found many times. This rearrangement joins TRBV20-1 to TRBJ2-2, with 8 positions matching TRBD2. Per the germline V gene, CDR1 is DFQATT and CDR2 is SNEGSKA (reference sequence). This CDR3 contains 16 residues. V lost 8 bases and J lost 6; bases outside the gene matches: 17. The CDR3 region has the DNA TGCAGTCTCGCGGCCCGGGGGGGCGTGGAGGCCGGGGAGCTGTTTTTT. This translates into CSLAARGGVEAGELFF.

In this sample, this clonotype turned up many times. This chain links TRBV5-6 with TRBJ2-1, with 8 bases lining up with TRBD2. CDR3 length: 13 residues. Trimming at V came to 4 bases and at J to 10 bases, leaving 7 bases not matched to a gene. Germline-derived CDR1 and CDR2 are SGHDT and YYEEEE. CDR3 protein: CASSPGGLVEQFF. CDR3 coding DNA: TGTGCCAGCAGCCCCGGGGGACTAGTCGAGCAGTTCTTC.

The gene calls are TRBV5-5 and TRBJ1-6; possibly TRBD1 for D (6 bases). The ends were cut back, 5 bases at V and 8 bases at J, with 17 bases in the middle. Germline CDR1 and CDR2: SGHKS and YYEKEE (reference sequence). The CDR3 has 15 residues. In DNA form, the CDR3 reads TGTGCCAGCAGTCTGGGGGCAGGGAGTTATTCACCCCTCCACTTT. This translates into CASSLGAGSYSPLHF.

This clonotype was seen only a few times. CDR3 sequence reads: CASKSPPGETQYF. The DNA for the CDR3 is TGTGCCAGCAAGTCCCCTCCCGGAGAGACCCAGTACTTC. The chain uses TRBV6-2 or TRBV6-3 and TRBJ2-5; D call uncertain. Between the trimmed V and J ends, which lost 7 bases and 4 bases, there was a span of 13 bases. Per the germline V gene, CDR1 is MNHEY and CDR2 is SVGEGT. The CDR3 has 13 amino acids.

This clonotype is a singleton in its sample. A much larger clone sits a single nucleotide away, making a read error possible. V gene TRBV27 combines with J gene TRBJ1-1; perhaps TRBD1 as D (5 bases). The CDR3 has 13 amino acids. Germline V gene data show CDR1 as MNHEY and CDR2 as SMNVEV (reference sequence). The CDR3 reads CTSSRPGHTEAFF. CDR3 sequence (DNA): TGTACCAGCAGTCGGCCAGGGCACACTGAAGCTTTCTTT.

In this sample, this clonotype turned up many times. The chain uses TRBV7-2 and TRBJ1-2; D not certain. The CDR3 has 14 residues. Trimming shortened V by 0 bases and J by 3 bases, and 8 bases separated the two germline ends. Germline values: CDR1 SGHTA, CDR2 FQGNSA. CDR3 bases: TGTGCCAGCAGCTTAGCGGGCCCGGACTATGGCTACACCTTC. Protein sequence: CASSLAGPDYGYTF.

In this sample, this clonotype turned up many times. The chain combines TRBV20-1 with TRBJ2-5, with TRBD1 matching 8 bases. Trimming removed 6 bases from V and 4 bases from J; junction bases left unmatched: 10. This CDR3 has 14 amino acids. The germline V gene encodes CDR1 DFQATT and CDR2 SNEGSKA (reference sequence). This CDR3 is CSAPGQVFRETQYF. The CDR3 bases are TGCAGTGCCCCGGGACAGGTCTTTCGAGAGACCCAGTACTTC.

This clonotype came up many times. This chain joins TRBV20-1 and TRBJ1-2, with 7 bases identical to TRBD1. This CDR3 is built from 13 residues. Germline V lookup: CDR1 DFQATT, CDR2 SNEGSKA (reference sequence). CDR3 sequence reads: CRARQGSSYGYTF. CDR3 DNA: TGCAGGGCCCGACAGGGTAGTAGCTATGGCTACACCTTC.

In regard to this clonotype: This may come from a read error, since a much larger clone is one base off. This rearrangement joins TRBV29-1 to TRBJ2-5, with 7 nucleotides matching TRBD1. CDR3 size: 14 residues. CDR1 is SQVTM, CDR2 ANQGSEA, per germline. The J segment lost 0 bases and the V segment lost 4 bases, leaving 5 bases of the junction unmatched. CDR3 sequence reads: CSVGPRGYQETQYF. The CDR3 DNA reads TGCAGCGTTGGCCCCAGGGGGTACCAAGAGACCCAGTACTTC.

This clonotype was counted many times. This chain joins TRBV5-1 and TRBJ2-7; perhaps TRBD1 as D (6 bases). The CDR3 runs to 14 residues. V lost 0 bases to trimming and J lost 3 bases, with 10 bases between them. CDR1 is SGHRS, CDR2 YFSETQ, per germline. The CDR3 loop reads CASSLDREYYEQYF. In DNA, the CDR3 is TGCGCCAGCAGCTTGGACAGGGAATACTACGAGCAGTACTTC. Variable domain in full (rest from reference TRBV5-1 and TRBJ2-7): KAGVTQTPRYLIKTRGQQVTLSCSPISGHRSVSWYQQTPGQGLQFLFEYFSETQRNKGNFPGRFSGRQFSNSRSEMNVSTLELGDSALYLCASSLDREYYEQYFGPGTRLTVT.

This clonotype was recorded at least ten times. The chain uses TRBV5-1 and TRBJ2-1; D is unclear. The CDR3 extends over 13 amino acids. Germline V gives CDR1 SGHRS, CDR2 YFSETQ. Trimming cost V 0 bases and J 4 bases, with 5 bases left between them. CDR3 bases: TGCGCCAGCAGCTTGGACACTTACAATGAGCAGTTCTTC. It is translated as CASSLDTYNEQFF.

This clonotype was counted at least ten times. This sequence joins TRBV6-5 and TRBJ2-7; 7 nucleotides agree with TRBD1. Germline values: CDR1 MNHEY, CDR2 SVGAGI. V lost 5 bases, J lost 5 bases, and 3 bases stayed unmatched. This CDR3 has 12 residues. CDR3 coding DNA: TGTGCCAGCAGTCCACAGGGGAACGAGCAGTACTTC. This translates into CASSPQGNEQYF.